Listed below are T cell receptor beta chains from one sample, sequenced in a study of T-cell reconstitution after alpha-beta-depleted transplantation in children. One entry per CDR3 protein, called by TCRdb with MiXCR from the PCR reads. The sample lists some 310,000 distinct CDR3 sequences; 23% were seen once. The specimen was PBMCs, mostly from graft donor cells, collected 180 days after TCRalphabeta/CD19-depleted stem cell transplant. These receptors were obtained from a male patient aged 5 to 17 who had a stem cell transplant for acute lymphoblastic leukemia, so the T cells may come from the graft donor. Each CDR3 is given with its conserved first and last residue. A D gene is named only where the DNA matches it firmly. Clone size appears in some rows only: once, few, many, or a class for an expanded clone.

NA TRBJ2-3 NA TRBV9 CASSDPPHTDTQYF TGTGCCAGCAGCGACCCCCCCCACACAGATACGCAGTATTTT
NA TRBJ2-1 NA TRBV5-1 CASTLGGNSYNEQFF TGCGCCAGCACTCTTGGTGGGAATTCGTACAATGAGCAGTTCTTC
NA TRBJ2-5 NA TRBV7-2 CASSLAGQVARWKTQYF TGTGCCAGCAGCTTAGCGGGACAAGTCGCTAGGTGGAAGACCCAGTACTTC
NA TRBJ2-1 NA TRBV20-1 CSASHYNEQFF TGCAGTGCTAGTCACTACAATGAGCAGTTCTTC
few TRBJ2-2 NA TRBV29-1 CSVEMRTGSTGELFF TGCAGCGTTGAAATGAGGACTGGGAGCACCGGGGAGCTGTTTTTT
few TRBJ2-5 NA TRBV12-3/TRBV12-4 CASSLPGQYETQYF TGTGCCAGCAGTTTACCAGGACAGTACGAGACCCAGTACTTC
few TRBJ1-5 NA TRBV6-5 CASSYSTVGNQPQHF TGTGCCAGCAGTTACTCGACAGTAGGCAATCAGCCCCAGCATTTT
NA TRBJ2-7 NA TRBV15 CATSRGPAGSYEQYF TGTGCCACCAGCAGAGGCCCAGCCGGATCCTACGAGCAGTACTTC
few TRBJ2-7 TRBD2 TRBV20-1 CSLAWREHHEQYF TGCAGCCTTGCGTGGCGGGAGCACCACGAGCAGTACTTC
many TRBJ1-1 NA TRBV7-3 CASSLSHRIEAFF TGTGCCAGCAGCTTAAGCCACAGGATTGAAGCTTTCTTT
many TRBJ2-7 NA TRBV5-1 CASSSQGGSSYEQYF TGCGCCAGCAGCTCCCAAGGGGGAAGCTCCTACGAGCAGTACTTC
NA TRBJ2-3 TRBD2 TRBV7-8 CASSRRLAGPPDTQYF TGTGCCAGCAGCCGCCGACTAGCGGGGCCCCCAGATACGCAGTATTTT
few TRBJ2-1 TRBD1 TRBV6-1 CASSPDRGSYNEQFF TGTGCCAGCAGCCCTGACAGGGGGTCTTACAATGAGCAGTTCTTC
NA TRBJ1-5 NA TRBV7-2 CSSSSLPTGFADQPQHF TGTTCCAGCAGCTCGCTCCCTACAGGGTTTGCCGATCAGCCCCAGCATTTT
few TRBJ2-4 TRBD1 TRBV20-1 CSARKGQGAIKNIQYF TGCAGTGCTAGAAAGGGGCAGGGGGCGATCAAAAACATTCAGTACTTC
NA TRBJ2-1 TRBD2 TRBV5-1 CASSLYGTSGNLYNEQFF TGCGCCAGCAGCTTGTACGGGACTAGCGGGAACCTTTATAATGAGCAGTTCTTC
many TRBJ2-7 NA TRBV5-1 CASSFQGSYEQYF TGCGCCAGCAGCTTTCAGGGTTCCTACGAGCAGTACTTC
few TRBJ2-2 NA TRBV4-1 CASSQDAGWTGELFF TGCGCCAGCAGCCAAGATGCAGGGTGGACCGGGGAGCTGTTTTTT
NA TRBJ1-5 TRBD1 TRBV4-1 CASSKEGTGVIYQPQHF TGCGCCAGCAGCAAAGAGGGGACAGGGGTAATTTATCAGCCCCAGCATTTT
few TRBJ1-2 NA TRBV5-5 CASSLQNSYGYTF TGTGCCAGCAGCTTGCAGAACAGCTATGGCTACACCTTC
NA TRBJ2-1 NA TRBV27 CASSLGGNGNEQFF TGTGCCAGCAGTTTAGGCGGGAATGGGAATGAGCAGTTCTTC
few TRBJ2-2 NA TRBV7-3 CASSLRSLGSYTGELFF TGTGCCAGCAGCTTAAGGTCGCTAGGATCCTACACCGGGGAGCTGTTTTTT
NA TRBJ1-2 NA TRBV7-3 CASSSTPNPKPYGYTF TGTGCCAGCAGCTCCACGCCGAATCCAAAGCCCTATGGCTACACCTTC
NA TRBJ2-3 TRBD2 TRBV7-2 CASSASGNLADTQYF TGTGCCAGCAGCGCCAGCGGGAATCTCGCAGATACGCAGTATTTT
NA TRBJ2-1 TRBD2 TRBV7-6 CASSLLIAGGPGAQDNEQFF TGTGCCAGCAGCTTACTAATAGCGGGAGGGCCCGGGGCTCAGGACAATGAGCAGTTCTTC
few TRBJ1-4 NA TRBV7-2 CASSNAWVEGIEKLFF TGTGCCAGCAGCAACGCTTGGGTGGAGGGAATTGAAAAACTGTTTTTT
NA TRBJ2-1 NA TRBV7-6 CASSLEIKGQRFF TGTGCCAGCAGCTTAGAAATCAAGGGTCAACGGTTCTTC
NA TRBJ1-1 NA TRBV5-6 CASSQLRVTEAFF TGTGCCAGCAGCCAACTCAGGGTTACTGAAGCTTTCTTT